The present entry profiles one TCR beta chain with its context. The antigen is undetermined. This sample was included in a study of CD8 T cells in ankylosing spondylitis. Study results and limitations: Blood of patients with ankylosing spondylitis appeared to be characterized by a TCR beta motif of several highly homologous variants.

TCRdb itself ran the 5' RACE reads through MiXCR, one entry per CDR3 protein. This table has roughly 670,000 distinct CDR3 sequences, 15% to 20% appearing once. Germline CDR1 is SGHRS and CDR2 is YFSETQ. J lost 0 bases, V lost 3 bases, and 11 bases had no gene match. The CDR3 sequence is 18 residues long. Sequencing was carried out using blood, either unsorted or a sorted T cell fraction (not recorded which). The rearrangement links TRBV5-1 to TRBJ1-1; 10 bases line up with TRBD1. This receptor was identified in a male donor with ankylosing spondylitis. The DNA of the CDR3 is TGCGCCAGCAGCTCTTTATACGCCGGGACAGGGGTGAACACTGAAGCTTTCTTT. Translated, it gives CASSSLYAGTGVNTEAFF.